Presented here are 28 T cell receptor beta chains from one specimen sequenced in a study of early T cells in non-severe SARS-CoV-2 infection. One entry per CDR3 protein, called by TCRdb with MiXCR from the 5' RACE reads. The sample carries 50,000 to 65,000 distinct CDR3 sequences, about an eighth recorded once. Material: whole blood. The source is an adult who was a healthcare worker with PCR-confirmed SARS-CoV-2 infection or an uninfected control (not recorded which).

The sample holds many counts of this clonotype. The rearrangement links TRBV3-1 to TRBJ1-1, with 9 bases aligning to TRBD1. J was trimmed by 3 bases and V by 1 base; bases with no gene match: 6. Germline values: CDR1 LGHDT, CDR2 YNNKEL (reference sequence). The CDR3 totals 16 residues. CDR3 bases: TGTGCCAGCAGCCAAGGGGGACAGGGAGTTCACACTGAAGCTTTCTTT. This sequence encodes CASSQGGQGVHTEAFF.

This clonotype was observed at least ten times. This rearrangement joins TRBV25-1 to TRBJ2-1, with 9 bases lining up with TRBD2. The CDR3 has 15 residues. Germline V CDR1 and CDR2: MGHDK, SYGVNS. The V gene end was trimmed by 4 bases and the J gene end by 5 bases; junction bases not matched to a gene: 6. CDR3 in DNA: TGTGCCAGCAGTGCAAAAGCGGGGGGTCACAATGAGCAGTTCTTC. Protein: CASSAKAGGHNEQFF.

This clonotype was seen ten or more times. The V call is TRBV20-1, the J call TRBJ2-2, with 8 positions matching TRBD2. Trimming removed 3 bases from V and 4 bases from J; junction bases left unmatched: 7. Germline CDR1 reads DFQATT; CDR2 reads SNEGSKA (reference sequence). This CDR3 has 15 amino acids. The CDR3 is CSASIRGGLTGELFF. The CDR3 DNA reads TGCAGTGCTAGTATACGCGGGGGGCTCACCGGGGAGCTGTTTTTT.

This clonotype was seen a handful of times. This chain uses TRBV20-1 with TRBJ2-7; 7 bases are shared with TRBD2. The ends lost 1 base at V and 3 bases at J; junction bases unmatched: 3. The CDR3 has 13 amino acids. Germline CDR1 reads DFQATT; CDR2 reads SNEGSKA (reference sequence). In nucleotides, the CDR3 is TGCAGTGCTAGAGGTACTAGCGACTACGAGCAGTACTTC. It codes for CSARGTSDYEQYF.

Regarding this clonotype: Just one base apart from a much larger clone, this may be a read error. The chain joins TRBV6-1 to TRBJ2-5, with D maybe TRBD1 (5 bases). Germline V gives CDR1 MNHNS, CDR2 SASEGT. The CDR3 loop spans 13 amino acids. Here the CDR3 reads CASSGWGQGTQYF. As DNA, the CDR3 is TGTGCCAGCAGTGGCTGGGGCCAAGGGACCCAGTACTTC.

The chain is built from TRBV30 and TRBJ1-4; D remains unclear. The V gene's germline CDR1 is GTSNPN and CDR2 SVGIG (reference sequence). V shed 0 bases and J shed 7 bases, with 9 bases lying between them. The CDR3 extends over 13 amino acids. The CDR3 protein is CAWSVPGREKLFF. Here the CDR3 DNA reads TGTGCCTGGAGTGTTCCAGGTCGTGAAAAACTGTTTTTT.

This rearrangement joins TRBV5-1 to TRBJ2-7; 7 bases line up with TRBD1. CDR1 and CDR2 (germline): SGHRS, YFSETQ. The V gene end was trimmed by 2 bases and the J gene end by 2 bases; junction bases not matched to a gene: 4. The CDR3 runs 14 residues. The CDR3 loop is CASSFRQGPYEQYF. The CDR3 DNA follows: TGCGCCAGCAGCTTCAGACAGGGACCCTACGAGCAGTACTTC.

This clonotype was counted ten times or more. The chain uses TRBV4-2 and TRBJ2-6; no definite D call. The V gene's germline CDR1 is LGHNA and CDR2 YNFKEQ. This CDR3 has 15 residues. The V and J ends lost 4 bases and 2 bases respectively, with 9 bases between them. The CDR3 DNA is TGTGCCAGCAGCCTTACCTCGGCTGGGGCCAACGTCCTGACTTTC. Amino acid sequence: CASSLTSAGANVLTF.

This rearrangement joins TRBV18 to TRBJ1-1; 7 nucleotides match TRBD1. The ends lost 5 bases at V and 0 bases at J; junction bases unmatched: 6. Germline V lookup: CDR1 KGHSH, CDR2 LQKENI. This CDR3 has 15 amino acids. The CDR3 spells CASSLGQTMNTEAFF. In DNA, the CDR3 is TGTGCCAGCTCATTGGGACAGACAATGAACACTGAAGCTTTCTTT.

This clonotype was found a few times. The chain recombines TRBV12-5 with TRBJ1-2; TRBD1 agrees at 7 bases. The V segment lost 7 bases and the J segment 6 bases; nucleotides outside the gene matches: 20. The CDR3 is made up of 17 amino acids. Germline V gene lookup returns CDR1 LGHNT and CDR2 FRNRAP. CDR3 nucleotides: TGTGCTAGTGACCATGGGACCCGCCGGGACAGATTTAATGGCTACACCTTC. Protein: CASDHGTRRDRFNGYTF.

The chain carries TRBV27 and TRBJ2-1; the D call may be TRBD1 or TRBD2 (5 bases each). Germline V gene data show CDR1 as MNHEY and CDR2 as SMNVEV (reference sequence). V was cut by 3 bases and J by 5 bases, with 14 bases left in between. The CDR3 covers 15 residues. The CDR3 region has the DNA TGTGCCAGCAGTTTCCCGGGACCAGTCGACAATGAGCAGTTCTTC. Amino acids: CASSFPGPVDNEQFF.

This clonotype was recorded many times. This chain connects TRBV11-2 to TRBJ2-7, with D maybe TRBD2 (6 bases). The germline V and J ends were trimmed by 1 base and 0 bases, with 13 bases remaining between them. This CDR3 contains 16 residues. Germline CDR1 reads SGHAT; CDR2 reads FQNNGV. The CDR3 is CASSLAWGLVSYEQYF. The CDR3 DNA follows: TGTGCCAGCAGCTTAGCGTGGGGACTGGTCTCCTACGAGCAGTACTTC.

This clonotype was counted a few times. The rearrangement uses TRBV7-9 and TRBJ2-1, with D maybe TRBD1 (6 bases). The CDR3 runs to 15 residues. CDR1 is SEHNR, CDR2 FQNEAQ, per germline (reference sequence). V dropped 5 bases and J dropped 3 bases, with 14 bases sitting between them. For the CDR3, the DNA is TGTGCCAGCAGCCCGAGGCAGGGGTACTACAATGAGCAGTTCTTC. Translation: CASSPRQGYYNEQFF.

This clonotype was counted ten times or more. The gene calls are TRBV10-3 and TRBJ2-7; 7 bases are shared with TRBD1. This CDR3 spans 13 amino acids. Germline lookup yields CDR1 ENHRY and CDR2 SYGVKD. After removal of 9 bases from V and 1 base from J, the junction contained 6 bases not matched to a gene. DNA of the CDR3: TGTGCCATTAGGGGACAGTCTTCCTACGAGCAGTACTTC. Its translation is CAIRGQSSYEQYF.

This clonotype occurred many times. The J gene is TRBJ1-1, the V gene TRBV6-5; no clear D gene. CDR1 and CDR2 from the germline V gene are MNHEY and SVGAGI. This CDR3 comprises 11 residues. Trimming took off 4 bases at V and 4 bases at J, with 4 bases between the two ends. The chain's CDR3 is CASSLGTEAFF. The DNA of the CDR3 is TGTGCCAGCAGTTTGGGCACTGAAGCTTTCTTT.

V and J are TRBV30 and TRBJ2-7; no clear D gene. CDR1 and CDR2 from the germline V gene are GTSNPN and SVGIG (reference sequence). The CDR3 extends over 11 amino acids. V was trimmed by 3 bases and J by 3 bases, leaving 6 bases between them. The CDR3: CAWSLNYEQYF. The CDR3 coding sequence is TGTGCCTGGAGCCTTAACTACGAGCAGTACTTC.

The chain combines TRBV9 with TRBJ2-2; D not certain. Germline values: CDR1 SGDLS, CDR2 YYNGEE. Trimming took off 1 base at V and 7 bases at J, with 5 bases between the two ends. The CDR3 spans 12 residues. The CDR3 reads CASSVTSGELFF. Here the CDR3 DNA reads TGTGCCAGCAGCGTAACCAGCGGGGAGCTGTTTTTT.

The chain combines TRBV11-2 with TRBJ2-3, with no clear D. Trimming took off 1 base at V and 0 bases at J, with 11 bases between the two ends. Looked up from germline, CDR1 is SGHAT and CDR2 is FQNNGV. There are 16 residues in the CDR3. The CDR3 DNA reads TGTGCCAGCAGCTTAGGGGCATCCTCCAGCACAGATACGCAGTATTTT. Amino acid sequence: CASSLGASSSTDTQYF.

In this sample, this clonotype turned up a few times. The CDR3 protein is CSAAYRGVNYGYTF. CDR3 nucleotides: TGCAGTGCAGCTTACAGGGGGGTTAACTATGGCTACACCTTC. J is TRBJ1-2 and V is TRBV20-1, with 8 positions matching TRBD1. This CDR3 comprises 14 residues. The ends lost 6 bases at V and 1 base at J; junction bases unmatched: 7. Germline V lookup: CDR1 DFQATT, CDR2 SNEGSKA (reference sequence).

This clonotype came up a few times. DNA for the CDR3: TGTGCCAGCAGCCTACCCCCTAAAGAGACCCAGTACTTC. Its protein product is CASSLPPKETQYF. J is TRBJ2-5 and V is TRBV3-1; D is ambiguous. CDR3 length: 13 amino acids. The germline gives CDR1 LGHDT, CDR2 YNNKEL (reference sequence). Trimming removed 4 bases at V and 3 bases at J, with 9 bases between.

In its sample, this clonotype was seen many times. V is TRBV13 and J is TRBJ2-7, with no clear D. Trimming took 1 base from V and 4 from J, leaving 2 bases between them. Looked up from germline, CDR1 is PRHDT and CDR2 is FYEKMQ (reference sequence). CDR3 size: 11 residues. CDR3 coding DNA: TGTGCCAGCAGCTTAGAATACGAGCAGTACTTC. Encoded protein: CASSLEYEQYF.

At least ten counts were recorded for this clonotype. The J gene is TRBJ2-1, the V gene TRBV20-1, with D hard to call. The CDR3 contains 11 residues. Trimming cost V 5 bases and J 7 bases, with 9 bases left between them. Germline CDR1 is DFQATT and CDR2 is SNEGSKA (reference sequence). CDR3 residues: CSALLLNEQFF. In DNA form, the CDR3 reads TGCAGTGCTCTTCTATTAAATGAGCAGTTCTTC.

On this clonotype: A much larger clone differs from this one at a single base, so this may be a read error. The chain employs TRBV5-4 and TRBJ2-7; TRBD2 matches 8 bases. Per the germline V gene, CDR1 is SGHNT and CDR2 is YYREEE (reference sequence). This CDR3 has 14 amino acids. This CDR3 reads CVSSASGGLYEQYF. The CDR3 coding sequence is TGTGTCAGCAGCGCAAGCGGGGGACTGTACGAGCAGTACTTC.

The table lists this clonotype with many counts. The V gene is TRBV19, the J gene TRBJ2-7; 8 nucleotides align to TRBD2. J was trimmed by 6 bases and V by 1 base; bases with no gene match: 5. The CDR3 sequence is 14 residues long. The germline V gene encodes CDR1 LNHDA and CDR2 SQIVND (reference sequence). The CDR3 coding sequence is TGTGCCAGTAGTATAGGGAGGACTAGCCGCGAGCAGTACTTC. Translating it yields CASSIGRTSREQYF. The full variable domain, with the rest looked up from reference TRBV19 and TRBJ2-7, is DGGITQSPKYLFRKEGQNVTLSCEQNLNHDAMYWYRQDPGQGLRLIYYSQIVNDFQKGDIAEGYSVSREKKESFPLTVTSAQKNPTAFYLCASSIGRTSREQYFGPGTRLTVT.

This clonotype was picked up a small number of times. This chain uses TRBV6-5 with TRBJ2-1; D possibly corresponds to TRBD1 (6 bases). Trimming left V 5 bases short and J 7 bases short, with 9 bases between. The germline V gene encodes CDR1 MNHEY and CDR2 SVGAGI. This CDR3 has 12 amino acids. This chain's CDR3 is CASSSTGNEQFF. The CDR3 nucleotides are TGTGCCAGCAGTAGTACAGGGAATGAGCAGTTCTTC.

This clonotype has a count of ten or more. This chain links TRBV4-1 with TRBJ1-1, with D possibly being TRBD1 (5 bases). This CDR3 spans 14 amino acids. Trimming pared 1 base from V and 4 bases from J, leaving 10 bases between. Germline V lookup: CDR1 MGHRA, CDR2 YSYEKL. CDR3 sequence: CASSQGQISTEAFF. The CDR3 bases are TGCGCCAGCAGCCAAGGACAGATTTCCACTGAAGCTTTCTTT.

This clonotype was counted many times. The rearrangement uses TRBV3-1 and TRBJ2-2; D is possibly TRBD2 (6 bases). V shed 3 bases and J shed 5 bases, with 16 bases lying between them. This CDR3 contains 16 residues. From germline, CDR1 is LGHDT and CDR2 YNNKEL (reference sequence). In DNA, the CDR3 is TGTGCCAGCAGCCACCCCGTCCGCGGGGTTACCGGGGAGCTGTTTTTT. It is translated as CASSHPVRGVTGELFF.

This clonotype has a handful of counts. The chain is built from TRBV6-6 and TRBJ1-5; 10 nucleotides match TRBD1. After removal of 5 bases from V and 5 bases from J, the junction contained 0 bases not matched to a gene. The CDR3 extends over 13 amino acids. Germline loops: CDR1 MNHNY, CDR2 SVGAGI (reference sequence). CDR3 protein: CASSGTGDQPQHF. The CDR3 bases are TGTGCCAGCAGTGGGACAGGGGATCAGCCCCAGCATTTT.